A selection of T cell receptor beta chains follows, all from one sample in a study of T cell responses to AZD1222 COVID-19 vaccine. Method: immunoSEQ multiplex PCR; TCRdb's copy keeps in-frame clones and lacks some. This table holds 150,000 to 200,000 clones, around 92% found once. The sample was peripheral blood, taken on day 0 of AZD1222 vaccination. Source of these receptors: an adult in good health. CDR3s include the opening cysteine and the closing phenylalanine or tryptophan. The D gene is left open where the match is weak. A clone size is listed for some rows: how often the clone was seen (once, few, many), or a class if it is expanded.

v_gene	j_gene	d_gene	abundance	CDR3nt	CDR3aa
TRBV6-6	TRBJ1-2	TRBD1	NA	TGTGCCAGCAGTAAGGGACAGGGGAATGGCTACACCTTC	CASSKGQGNGYTF
TRBV15	TRBJ1-5	NA	NA	TGTGCCACCAGCAGAGAGGGAGCGGTTTGGCAGCCCCAGCATTTT	CATSREGAVWQPQHF
TRBV5-1	TRBJ1-5	NA	NA	TGCGCCAGCAGCTTTGGGACACCTAATCAGCCCCAGCATTTT	CASSFGTPNQPQHF
TRBV7-2	TRBJ1-1	NA	NA	TGTGCCAGCAGCTCAAATCTAGGGGGGTACACTGAAGCTTTCTTT	CASSSNLGGYTEAFF
TRBV6-1	TRBJ1-4	NA	NA	TGTGCCAGCAGTGAATTGCGGGGGAGTGAAAAACTGTTTTTT	CASSELRGSEKLFF
TRBV10-2	TRBJ2-3	TRBD2	NA	TGCGCCAGCAGGGTACTAGCGGGGCAGCATACGCAGTATTTT	CASRVLAGQHTQYF
TRBV13	TRBJ1-1	NA	NA	TGTGCCAGCAGCTCCCAGGGCCTCAAAGCTTTCTTT	CASSSQGLKAFF
TRBV9	TRBJ2-3	NA	NA	TGTGCCAGCAGCGTAGGGCCAGATACGCAGTATTTT	CASSVGPDTQYF
TRBV20-1	TRBJ1-6	NA	NA	TGCAGTGCTAGTGGGGCAGGGGATTCACCCCTCCACTTT	CSASGAGDSPLHF
TRBV6-6	TRBJ2-3	TRBD2	NA	TGTGCCAGCAGACTAGCGGGGGGGAACACAGATACGCAGTATTTT	CASRLAGGNTDTQYF
TRBV18	TRBJ1-1	NA	NA	TGTGCCAGCTCGGGAGGCGAGAACACTGAAGCTTTCTTT	CASSGGENTEAFF
TRBV9	TRBJ1-2	NA	NA	TGTGCCAGCAGCCCAGAGGTAACGAACTATGGCTACACCTTC	CASSPEVTNYGYTF
TRBV5-4	TRBJ1-5	NA	few	TGTGCCAGCAGCTACCAGGGGAATCAGCCCCAGCATTTT	CASSYQGNQPQHF
TRBV7-6	TRBJ2-1	NA	NA	TGTGCCAGCAGCTCAGGACCGAACTCCTACAATGAGCAGTTCTTC	CASSSGPNSYNEQFF
TRBV3-1/TRBV3-2	TRBJ1-6	NA	NA	TGTGCCAGCAGCCAAGACGGGGGCAATTCACCCCTCCACTTT	CASSQDGGNSPLHF
TRBV27	TRBJ2-5	NA	NA	TGTGCCAGCATTGGGGGGGGCGAAAAGACCCAGTACTTC	CASIGGGEKTQYF
TRBV2	TRBJ2-1	NA	NA	TGTGCCAGCAGTGGGGAGACATTGACCTACAATGAGCAGTTCTTC	CASSGETLTYNEQFF
TRBV7-2	TRBJ2-7	NA	NA	TGTGCCAGCAGCTTAGCAGGATTCTCCTACGAGCAGTACTTC	CASSLAGFSYEQYF
TRBV19	TRBJ1-1	NA	once	TGTGCCAGTAGTATAGATATAGGGCCGGGAACTGAAGCTTTCTTT	CASSIDIGPGTEAFF
TRBV11-2	TRBJ1-4	TRBD1	NA	TGTGCCAGCAGCCGGTTGGGACAGGGGAGTGAAAAACTGTTTTTT	CASSRLGQGSEKLFF
TRBV7-9	TRBJ1-2	NA	NA	TGTGCCAGCAGCTTAGAGGTCCCCGGCTATGGCTACACCTTC	CASSLEVPGYGYTF
TRBV18	TRBJ1-5	NA	NA	TGTGCCAGCTCACCCCAATCCAATCAGCCCCAGCATTTT	CASSPQSNQPQHF
TRBV30	TRBJ2-3	NA	NA	TGTGCCTGGAGTGTAAGGGCTTTTCAAACCCTGGATACGCAGTATTTT	CAWSVRAFQTLDTQYF